Listed below are T cell receptor beta chains from one sample, sequenced in a study of cytomegalovirus exposure and HLA in healthy donors. Profiled with immunoSEQ multiplex PCR; TCRdb holds only in-frame clones, not every one. Of around 60,000 clones in the sample, under 95% were seen once. Sequencing was performed on PBMCs. The source is a young man in good health and CMV-seronegative. Both conserved end residues are part of each CDR3. D genes are given only for firm matches. Not all rows give a size; the values are once, few, many and, for expanded clones, a class.

j_gene: TRBJ2-1; v_gene: TRBV15; d_gene: TRBD2; abundance: .; CDR3aa: CATSRGGDEQFF; CDR3nt: TGTGCCACCAGCAGGGGGGGGGATGAGCAGTTCTTC
j_gene: TRBJ2-7; v_gene: TRBV5-1; d_gene: TRBD2; abundance: .; CDR3aa: CASSPGGRESDEQYF; CDR3nt: TGCGCCAGCAGCCCGGGCGGGCGGGAGTCGGACGAGCAGTACTTC
j_gene: TRBJ2-7; v_gene: TRBV29-1; d_gene: TRBD2; abundance: .; CDR3aa: CSARTAGGYEQYF; CDR3nt: TGCAGCGCAAGGACAGCGGGGGGCTACGAGCAGTACTTC
j_gene: TRBJ1-2; v_gene: TRBV30; d_gene: .; abundance: once; CDR3aa: CAWAGLGHAYGYTF; CDR3nt: TGTGCCTGGGCCGGACTGGGCCATGCCTATGGCTACACCTTC
j_gene: TRBJ1-5; v_gene: TRBV10-3; d_gene: .; abundance: .; CDR3aa: CAISTSGVGGNQPQHF; CDR3nt: TGTGCCATCAGCACCTCGGGGGTGGGTGGCAATCAGCCCCAGCATTTT
j_gene: TRBJ1-2; v_gene: TRBV11-1; d_gene: TRBD1; abundance: .; CDR3aa: CASSPPGQNYGYTF; CDR3nt: TGTGCCAGCAGCCCACCGGGACAGAACTATGGCTACACCTTC
j_gene: TRBJ2-1; v_gene: TRBV5-1; d_gene: TRBD2; abundance: .; CDR3aa: CASRGVREAVNEQFF; CDR3nt: TGCGCCAGCAGAGGCGTGCGGGAGGCAGTCAATGAGCAGTTCTTC
j_gene: TRBJ1-3; v_gene: TRBV7-8; d_gene: TRBD1; abundance: .; CDR3aa: CASSLALGQGENTIYF; CDR3nt: TGTGCCAGCAGCTTAGCCCTCGGACAGGGGGAAAACACCATATATTTT
j_gene: TRBJ1-1; v_gene: TRBV27; d_gene: .; abundance: medium-sized; CDR3aa: CASSSTGTEAFF; CDR3nt: TGTGCCAGCAGTTCTACCGGCACTGAAGCTTTCTTT
j_gene: TRBJ1-2; v_gene: TRBV19; d_gene: TRBD1; abundance: .; CDR3aa: CASSPEMDRIDGYTF; CDR3nt: TGTGCCAGTAGTCCCGAAATGGACAGGATAGATGGCTACACCTTC
j_gene: TRBJ2-1; v_gene: TRBV30; d_gene: TRBD2; abundance: .; CDR3aa: CAFPEGGRENEQFF; CDR3nt: TGTGCCTTCCCCGAGGGCGGGAGGGAAAATGAGCAGTTCTTC
j_gene: TRBJ2-1; v_gene: TRBV4-3; d_gene: TRBD2; abundance: .; CDR3aa: CASSQVGGLAGRNEQFF; CDR3nt: TGCGCCAGCAGCCAAGTAGGCGGACTAGCGGGAAGGAATGAGCAGTTCTTC
j_gene: TRBJ2-7; v_gene: TRBV18; d_gene: .; abundance: .; CDR3aa: CASSPGQGGIYEQYF; CDR3nt: TGTGCCAGCTCACCAGGGCAGGGTGGTATCTACGAGCAGTACTTC
j_gene: TRBJ2-5; v_gene: TRBV5-1; d_gene: TRBD2; abundance: .; CDR3aa: CASSLGLAGGQETQYF; CDR3nt: TGCGCCAGCAGCTTGGGGCTAGCGGGAGGACAAGAGACCCAGTACTTC
j_gene: TRBJ2-7; v_gene: TRBV10-3; d_gene: TRBD2; abundance: .; CDR3aa: CAISEGSGRSYEQYF; CDR3nt: TGTGCCATCAGTGAAGGTAGCGGGCGCTCCTACGAGCAGTACTTC
j_gene: TRBJ1-5; v_gene: TRBV19; d_gene: .; abundance: .; CDR3aa: CASSIEGNQPQHF; CDR3nt: TGTGCCAGTAGTATTGAGGGAAATCAGCCCCAGCATTTT
j_gene: TRBJ2-3; v_gene: TRBV9; d_gene: TRBD2; abundance: .; CDR3aa: CASSSGGAISDTQYF; CDR3nt: TGTGCCAGCAGCTCGGGGGGGGCTATTTCAGATACGCAGTATTTT
j_gene: TRBJ2-1; v_gene: TRBV4-3; d_gene: TRBD2; abundance: .; CDR3aa: CASSRYAPSGSYNEQFF; CDR3nt: TGCGCCAGCAGCCGCTACGCCCCTAGCGGGTCTTACAATGAGCAGTTCTTC
j_gene: TRBJ2-3; v_gene: TRBV6-5; d_gene: .; abundance: once; CDR3aa: CASRSGSTGTDTQYF; CDR3nt: TGTGCCAGCCGATCTGGGAGTACAGGCACAGATACGCAGTATTTT
j_gene: TRBJ2-7; v_gene: TRBV7-2; d_gene: TRBD1; abundance: .; CDR3aa: CASSLALWWDSSYEQYF; CDR3nt: TGTGCCAGCAGCTTAGCGCTATGGTGGGACAGTTCCTACGAGCAGTACTTC
j_gene: TRBJ2-3; v_gene: TRBV6-4; d_gene: .; abundance: .; CDR3aa: CASSVSAGSTDTQYF; CDR3nt: TGTGCCAGCAGTGTGTCGGCGGGGTCCACAGATACGCAGTATTTT
j_gene: TRBJ2-7; v_gene: TRBV6-1; d_gene: .; abundance: .; CDR3aa: CATEWGISYEQYF; CDR3nt: TGTGCCACCGAGTGGGGCATATCCTACGAGCAGTACTTC
j_gene: TRBJ1-1; v_gene: TRBV7-9; d_gene: TRBD1; abundance: .; CDR3aa: CASSSRDSLNTEAFF; CDR3nt: TGTGCCAGCAGCTCCAGGGACAGCCTGAACACTGAAGCTTTCTTT
j_gene: TRBJ1-4; v_gene: TRBV7-8; d_gene: TRBD1; abundance: .; CDR3aa: CASSNQGQGIWATNEKLFF; CDR3nt: TGTGCCAGCAGCAACCAGGGACAGGGTATTTGGGCAACTAATGAAAAACTGTTTTTT
j_gene: TRBJ2-1; v_gene: TRBV7-9; d_gene: TRBD2; abundance: .; CDR3aa: CASSFRISGALDEQFF; CDR3nt: TGTGCCAGCAGCTTTCGGATTAGCGGGGCCCTCGATGAGCAGTTCTTC
j_gene: TRBJ2-7; v_gene: TRBV28; d_gene: .; abundance: .; CDR3aa: CASGWAFYEQYF; CDR3nt: TGTGCCAGCGGCTGGGCCTTCTACGAGCAGTACTTC